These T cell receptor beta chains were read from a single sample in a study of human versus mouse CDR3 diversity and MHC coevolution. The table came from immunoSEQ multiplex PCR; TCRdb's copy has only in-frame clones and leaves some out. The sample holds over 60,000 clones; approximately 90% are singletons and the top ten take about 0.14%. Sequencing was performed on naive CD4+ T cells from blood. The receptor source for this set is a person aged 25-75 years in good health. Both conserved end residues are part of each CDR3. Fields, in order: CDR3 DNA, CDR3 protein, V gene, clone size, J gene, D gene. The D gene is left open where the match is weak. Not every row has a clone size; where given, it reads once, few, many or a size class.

DNA: TGTGCCCGTAAGACAGGGCTGAACACTGAAGCTTTCTTT; CDR3: CARKTGLNTEAFF; V: TRBV30; size: .; J: TRBJ1-1; D: TRBD1
DNA: TGTGCCAGTAGTATCCTGGCTAGCGCAAGCTACAATGAGCAGTTCTTC; CDR3: CASSILASASYNEQFF; V: TRBV19; size: .; J: TRBJ2-1; D: .
DNA: TGTGCCTGGAGTCTCAGCGTTCCCGGGACAGGGGCTATCCGAGTCAACACCATATATTTT; CDR3: CAWSLSVPGTGAIRVNTIYF; V: TRBV30; size: .; J: TRBJ1-3; D: TRBD1
DNA: TGTGCCAGCAGTAGTCGGACTTTCGGCTATGGCTACACCTTC; CDR3: CASSSRTFGYGYTF; V: TRBV6-6; size: .; J: TRBJ1-2; D: .
DNA: TGTGCCAGCAGCCAAGAGGGACAGTCCTACGAGCAGTACTTC; CDR3: CASSQEGQSYEQYF; V: TRBV4-2; size: .; J: TRBJ2-7; D: TRBD1
DNA: TGTGCCAGCAGTTTGGGGGGTCGTGACTATAATTCACCCCTCCACTTT; CDR3: CASSLGGRDYNSPLHF; V: TRBV27; size: .; J: TRBJ1-6; D: .
DNA: TGTGCCAGCAGCTCGACTTTTACCAACTACGAGCAGTACTTC; CDR3: CASSSTFTNYEQYF; V: TRBV7-6; size: .; J: TRBJ2-7; D: .
DNA: TGTGCCAGCAGCTCCCCGGACAGGGTTGGTGAAAAACTGTTTTTT; CDR3: CASSSPDRVGEKLFF; V: TRBV7-2; size: .; J: TRBJ1-4; D: TRBD1
DNA: TGTGCCTGGAGTGTAAAACGGGGGGCCACAGATACGCAGTATTTT; CDR3: CAWSVKRGATDTQYF; V: TRBV30; size: .; J: TRBJ2-3; D: .
DNA: TGCGCCAGCAGCTTCGACAGCTTCTCCTACGAGCAGTACTTC; CDR3: CASSFDSFSYEQYF; V: TRBV5-1; size: .; J: TRBJ2-7; D: .
DNA: TGTGCCAGCAGTGACCCGGGACAGGGGCAAGAGACCCAGTACTTC; CDR3: CASSDPGQGQETQYF; V: TRBV28; size: .; J: TRBJ2-5; D: TRBD1
DNA: TGTGCCAGCAGCTTGAACAGGGGGAGTCTCACAGATACGCAGTATTTT; CDR3: CASSLNRGSLTDTQYF; V: TRBV5-6; size: .; J: TRBJ2-3; D: TRBD1
DNA: TGTGCCAGTAGTACCCGGGACAGGGGAGGCTATGGCTACACCTTC; CDR3: CASSTRDRGGYGYTF; V: TRBV19; size: few; J: TRBJ1-2; D: TRBD1
DNA: TGTGCCAGCAGTTCCTCGGGACAGGGACTGAACACTGAAGCTTTCTTT; CDR3: CASSSSGQGLNTEAFF; V: TRBV6-6; size: .; J: TRBJ1-1; D: TRBD1